Below, one T cell receptor (beta chain) is given with its context. Germline V gives CDR1 MDHEN, CDR2 SYDVKM. J was trimmed by 8 bases and V by 2 bases; bases with no gene match: 7. The CDR3 is 15 residues long. Clones were sequenced by immunoSEQ multiplex PCR, and TCRdb holds only the in-frame ones, with some missing. The sample holds 150,000 to 200,000 clones; more than 75% are singletons and the top ten take around a sixth. This sample was included in a study of blood T cell repertoires in COVID-19. Whole-study context: Nucleic acid was either cDNA or gDNA, and it came from T cells, B-cell-depleted T cells, or PBMCs.

Sequenced input: PBMCs or T cells enriched from blood (not recorded which). The chain links TRBV28 to TRBJ2-1, with TRBD1 identical over 9 bases. The TCR sequence derives from a woman aged 50 to 60 with acute COVID-19. DNA of the CDR3: TGTGCCAGCAGTTTAAGGGGGACAGGGTTCGATGAGCAGTTCTTC. As protein: CASSLRGTGFDEQFF.